Detailed here is one T cell receptor beta chain. Its antigen is not identified. The donors, all healthy, were Caucasians living in Russia, aged roughly 6 to 100. Every donor contributed about 10 milliliters of peripheral blood by blood draw. This sample was taken from a study of blood T cells in healthy people across ages. Study outcomes and limitations: Conclusively comparing naive with antigen-experienced cells was impossible with unsorted PBMCs.

The CDR3 extends over 14 amino acids. Looked up from germline, CDR1 is MNHEY and CDR2 is SVGEGT. Alongside a J-beta primer mix, a sample-barcoded 5' primer served in a second PCR lasting about 7 to 12 cycles. TCRdb re-called the 5' RACE reads through MiXCR, storing one row per CDR3 protein. The data hold 790,000 or so distinct CDR3 sequences, with about 45% observed a single time. The receptor was isolated from a man aged 80 or over in good health. J is TRBJ2-5 and V is TRBV6-2 or TRBV6-3, with a possible D match to TRBD1 (6 bases). The DNA end is more similar to TRBJ2-7, so the J call may be wrong. The sequenced sample consisted of blood. In DNA, the CDR3 is TGTGCCAGCAGTTCGACGGGACAAATCTACGAGCAGTACTTC. The encoded protein is CASSSTGQIYEQYF.